This T cell receptor (beta chain) was sequenced during a study of blood T cell repertoires in COVID-19. Trimming left V 3 bases short and J 4 bases short, with 13 bases between. Per germline, CDR1 MNHEY and CDR2 SMNVEV (reference sequence). The CDR3 is 14 residues long. Original processing notes: For nucleated cells, counts were estimated from reference gene primer amplification. Profiling relied on immunoSEQ multiplex PCR, and the TCRdb table lists in-frame clones only, not all of them. That table furnishes V, J and clone size, whereas the DNA furnished D and trimming. In the table there are around 160,000 clones, over 80% of which are singletons.

The chain employs TRBV27 and TRBJ2-7; D is uncertain. The origin of this receptor is a woman between 40 and 50 years old with active or convalescent COVID-19. The sample was peripheral blood. CDR3 loop: CASSLIGSRYEQYF. CDR3 DNA sequence: TGTGCCAGCAGTTTGATTGGCAGCAGGTACGAGCAGTACTTC.